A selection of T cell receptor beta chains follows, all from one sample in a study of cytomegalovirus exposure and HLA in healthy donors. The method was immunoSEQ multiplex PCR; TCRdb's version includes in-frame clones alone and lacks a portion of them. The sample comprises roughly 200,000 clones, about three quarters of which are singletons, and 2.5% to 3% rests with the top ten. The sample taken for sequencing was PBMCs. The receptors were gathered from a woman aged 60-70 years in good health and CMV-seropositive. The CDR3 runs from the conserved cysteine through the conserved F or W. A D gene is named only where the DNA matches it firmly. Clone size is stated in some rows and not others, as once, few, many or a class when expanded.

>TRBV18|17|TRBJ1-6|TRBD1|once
TGTGCCAGCTCGCTAGGCTTGAAAGGACAGGGTAATTCACCCCTCCACTTT
CASSLGLKGQGNSPLHF
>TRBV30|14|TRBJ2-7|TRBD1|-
TGTGCCTGGAACCCGGGACAGGGGGCTGAGGAGCAGTACTTC
CAWNPGQGAEEQYF
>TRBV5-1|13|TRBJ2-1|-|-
TGCGCCAGCAGCTTGGCAGGGATAAATGAGCAGTTCTTC
CASSLAGINEQFF
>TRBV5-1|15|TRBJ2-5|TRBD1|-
TGCGCCAGCAGCTACACCGGGACAGGGGGAGAGACCCAGTACTTC
CASSYTGTGGETQYF
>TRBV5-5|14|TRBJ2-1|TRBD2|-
TGTGCCAGCAGCTCCCGGATCGGGAGGAATGAGCAGTTCTTC
CASSSRIGRNEQFF
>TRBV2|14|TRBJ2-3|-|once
TGTGCCAGCAGTGCTACGTTGGGAGCAGATACGCAGTATTTT
CASSATLGADTQYF
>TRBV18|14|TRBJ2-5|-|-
TGTGCCAGCTCACGTAACAGGGGAGGAGAGACCCAGTACTTC
CASSRNRGGETQYF
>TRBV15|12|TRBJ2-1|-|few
TGTGCCACCAGCACTCCCCCTGGCGAGCAGTTCTTC
CATSTPPGEQFF
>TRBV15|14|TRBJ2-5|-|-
TGTGCCACCAGCAGAGATAATGGCCCCGAGACCCAGTACTTC
CATSRDNGPETQYF
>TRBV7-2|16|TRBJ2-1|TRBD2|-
TGTGCCAGCAGACCAGCGGGGGGATACTCCTACAATGAGCAGTTCTTC
CASRPAGGYSYNEQFF
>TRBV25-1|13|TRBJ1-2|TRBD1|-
TGTGCCAGCAGTAGCGGGACAGGGGTGGGCTACACCTTC
CASSSGTGVGYTF
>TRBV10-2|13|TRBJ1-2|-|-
TGCGCCAGCAGTGAGGACACTTACTATGGCTACACCTTC
CASSEDTYYGYTF
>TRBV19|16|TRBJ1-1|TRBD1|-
TGTGCCAGTAATACCCATGGACAGGGATTGAACACTGAAGCTTTCTTT
CASNTHGQGLNTEAFF
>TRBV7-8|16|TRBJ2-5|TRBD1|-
TGTGCCAGCAGCTTGGGACCGGGACAGGGGATCCAGACCCAGTACTTC
CASSLGPGQGIQTQYF
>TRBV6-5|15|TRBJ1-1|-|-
TGTGCCAGCAGTTACAACGCGGCTCTGAACACTGAAGCTTTCTTT
CASSYNAALNTEAFF
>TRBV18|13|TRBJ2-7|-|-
TGTGCCAGCTCACCGGGAGTCTCCTACGAGCAGTACTTC
CASSPGVSYEQYF
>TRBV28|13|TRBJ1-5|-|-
TGTGCCAGCAGTTCTCGGAGCAATCAGCCCCAGCATTTT
CASSSRSNQPQHF
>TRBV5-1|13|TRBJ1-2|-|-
TGCGCCAGCAGCTACGGGGAGGGCTATGGCTACACCTTC
CASSYGEGYGYTF
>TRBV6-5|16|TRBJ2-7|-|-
TGTGCCAGCAGTTACTCGATGGGTATAGCGGACGACGAGCAGTACTTC
CASSYSMGIADDEQYF
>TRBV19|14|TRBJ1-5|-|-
TGTGCCAGTACCCCTTATCTAGCCAATCAGCCCCAGCATTTT
CASTPYLANQPQHF
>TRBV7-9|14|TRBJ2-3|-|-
TGTGCCAGCAGGGGAGGCCTCAGCACAGATACGCAGTATTTT
CASRGGLSTDTQYF
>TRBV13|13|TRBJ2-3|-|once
TGTGCCAGCAGCCCCCGAAGGGGGGATACGCAGTATTTT
CASSPRRGDTQYF
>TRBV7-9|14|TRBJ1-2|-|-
TGTGCCAGCAGTTCGGACTGGGCGGGCGCTGGCTACACCTTC
CASSSDWAGAGYTF
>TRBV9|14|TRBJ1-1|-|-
TGTGCCAGCAGCGTAACAGGGTCGGGCACTGAAGCTTTCTTT
CASSVTGSGTEAFF
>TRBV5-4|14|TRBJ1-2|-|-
TGTGCCAGCAGCTCAAGGACAGCTAACTATGGCTACACCTTC
CASSSRTANYGYTF
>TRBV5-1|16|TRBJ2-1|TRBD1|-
TGCGCCAGCAGCTTACAAGGACAGGGGAGTTACAATGAGCAGTTCTTC
CASSLQGQGSYNEQFF
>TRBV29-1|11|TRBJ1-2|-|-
TGCAGCCTCCTTATCTCGGGTGGCTACACCTTC
CSLLISGGYTF
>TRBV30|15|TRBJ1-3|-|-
TGTGCCTGGAGTCAGGGGATGGCCTCTGGAAACACCATATATTTT
CAWSQGMASGNTIYF
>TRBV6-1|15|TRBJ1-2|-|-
TGTGCCAGCAGTGAAACAGGCAGGTCTAACTATGGCTACACCTTC
CASSETGRSNYGYTF
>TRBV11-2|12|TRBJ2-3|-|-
TGTGCCAGCAGCCTAAACAGGGATGAGCAGTATTTT
CASSLNRDEQYF
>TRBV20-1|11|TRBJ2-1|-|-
TGCAGTGCTAACAGGTACAATGAGCAGTTCTTC
CSANRYNEQFF
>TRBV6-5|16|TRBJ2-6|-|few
TGTGCCAGCAGTTACTCTGGACATACTGGGGCCAACGTCCTGACTTTC
CASSYSGHTGANVLTF
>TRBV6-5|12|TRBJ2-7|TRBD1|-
TGTGCCAGCGGACAGGGTCCTTACGAGCAGTACTTC
CASGQGPYEQYF
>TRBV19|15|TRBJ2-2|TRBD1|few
TGTGCCAGTGGCTCAGCAGGGGGCGTCACCGGGGAGCTGTTTTTT
CASGSAGGVTGELFF
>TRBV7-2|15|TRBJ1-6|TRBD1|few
TGTGCCAGCAGCTTAGTAGGGACAGCCAATTCACCCCTCCACTTT
CASSLVGTANSPLHF
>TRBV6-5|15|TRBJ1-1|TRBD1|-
TGTGCCAGCAGCCGTCCCGGACAGGTAGGGACTGAAGCTTTCTTT
CASSRPGQVGTEAFF
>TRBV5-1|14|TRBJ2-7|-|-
TGCGCCAGCAAGGATGGGGGGGGGCAGGGCGAGCAGTACTTC
CASKDGGGQGEQYF
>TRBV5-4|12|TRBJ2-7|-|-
TGTGCCAGCAGCTTCCAGACGGGGGAGCAGTACTTC
CASSFQTGEQYF
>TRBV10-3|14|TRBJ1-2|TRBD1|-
TGTGCCATCAGTTCTCTTGGACAGGGGGCTGGCTACACCTTC
CAISSLGQGAGYTF
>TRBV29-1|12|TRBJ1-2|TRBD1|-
TGCAGCGTTGGGGACAGGAACTATGGCTACACCTTC
CSVGDRNYGYTF
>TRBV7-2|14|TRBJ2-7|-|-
TGTGCCAGCAGCTTCCATTTCGGCTCCTACGAGCAGTACTTC
CASSFHFGSYEQYF
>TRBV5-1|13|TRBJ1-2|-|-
TGCGCCAGCAGCTTGAATATGGCAGAAGGCTACACCTTC
CASSLNMAEGYTF